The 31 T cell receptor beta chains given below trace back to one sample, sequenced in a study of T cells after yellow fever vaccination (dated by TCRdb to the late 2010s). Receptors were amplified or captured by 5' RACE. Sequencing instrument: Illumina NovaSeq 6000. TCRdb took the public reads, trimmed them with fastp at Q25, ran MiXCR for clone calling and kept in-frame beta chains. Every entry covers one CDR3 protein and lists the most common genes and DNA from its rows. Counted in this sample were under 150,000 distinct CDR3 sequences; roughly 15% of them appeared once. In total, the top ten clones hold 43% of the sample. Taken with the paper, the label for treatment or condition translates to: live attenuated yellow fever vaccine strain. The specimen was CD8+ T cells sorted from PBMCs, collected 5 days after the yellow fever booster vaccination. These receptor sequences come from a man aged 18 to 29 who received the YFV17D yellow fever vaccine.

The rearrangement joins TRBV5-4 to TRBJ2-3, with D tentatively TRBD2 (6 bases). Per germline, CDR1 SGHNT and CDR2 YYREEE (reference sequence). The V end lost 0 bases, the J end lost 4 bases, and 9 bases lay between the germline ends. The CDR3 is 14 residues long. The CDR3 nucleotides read TGTGCCAGCAGCTTGGTGGGGGAGGCAGATACGCAGTATTTT. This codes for CASSLVGEADTQYF. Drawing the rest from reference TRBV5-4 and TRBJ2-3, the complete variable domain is ETGVTQSPTHLIKTRGQQVTLRCSSQSGHNTVSWYQQALGQGPQFIFQYYREEENGRGNFPPRFSGLQFPNYSSELNVNALELDDSALYLCASSLVGEADTQYFGPGTRLTVL.

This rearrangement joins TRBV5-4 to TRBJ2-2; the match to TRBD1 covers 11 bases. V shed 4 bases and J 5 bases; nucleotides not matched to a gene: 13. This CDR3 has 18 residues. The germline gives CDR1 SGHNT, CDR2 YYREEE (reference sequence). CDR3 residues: CASSRPLGTGGMTGELFF. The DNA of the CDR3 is TGTGCCAGCAGCCGACCCCTGGGGACAGGGGGGATGACCGGGGAGCTGTTTTTT.

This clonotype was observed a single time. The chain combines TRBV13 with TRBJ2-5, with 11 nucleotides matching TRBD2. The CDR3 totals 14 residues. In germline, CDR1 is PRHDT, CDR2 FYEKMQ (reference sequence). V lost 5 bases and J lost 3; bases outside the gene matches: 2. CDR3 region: CASSKLAGEETQYF. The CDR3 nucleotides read TGTGCCAGCAGCAAACTAGCGGGGGAAGAGACCCAGTACTTC.

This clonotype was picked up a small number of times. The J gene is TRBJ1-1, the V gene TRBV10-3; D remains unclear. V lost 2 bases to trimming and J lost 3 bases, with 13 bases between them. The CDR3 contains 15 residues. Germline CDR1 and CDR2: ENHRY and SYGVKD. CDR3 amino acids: CAISETERGYTEAFF. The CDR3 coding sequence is TGTGCCATCAGTGAGACGGAAAGAGGGTACACTGAAGCTTTCTTT.

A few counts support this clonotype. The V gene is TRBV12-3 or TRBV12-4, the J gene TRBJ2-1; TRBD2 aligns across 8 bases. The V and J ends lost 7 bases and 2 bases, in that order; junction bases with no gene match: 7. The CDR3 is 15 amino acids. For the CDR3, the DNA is TGTGCCAGCACCCTGATAGCGGGGCCCTACAATGAGCAGTTCTTC. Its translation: CASTLIAGPYNEQFF.

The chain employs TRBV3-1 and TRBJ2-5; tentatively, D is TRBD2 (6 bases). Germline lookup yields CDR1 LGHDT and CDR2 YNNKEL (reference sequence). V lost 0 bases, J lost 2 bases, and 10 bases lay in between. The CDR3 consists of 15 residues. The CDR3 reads CASSQEAGTQETQYF. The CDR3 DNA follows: TGTGCCAGCAGCCAAGAAGCAGGGACTCAAGAGACCCAGTACTTC.

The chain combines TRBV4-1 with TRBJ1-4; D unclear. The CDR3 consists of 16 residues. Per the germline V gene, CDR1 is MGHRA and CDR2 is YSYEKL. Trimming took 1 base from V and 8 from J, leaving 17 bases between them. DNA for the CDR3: TGCGCCAGCAGCCAAGCAACCGGCCCAAGAAAGGAAAAACTGTTTTTT. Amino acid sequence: CASSQATGPRKEKLFF.

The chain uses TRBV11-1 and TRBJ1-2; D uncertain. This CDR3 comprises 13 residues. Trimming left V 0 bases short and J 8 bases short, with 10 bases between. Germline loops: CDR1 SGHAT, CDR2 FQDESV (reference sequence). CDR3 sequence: CASSLATIPGYTF. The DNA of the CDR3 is TGTGCCAGCAGCTTAGCGACCATTCCGGGCTACACCTTC.

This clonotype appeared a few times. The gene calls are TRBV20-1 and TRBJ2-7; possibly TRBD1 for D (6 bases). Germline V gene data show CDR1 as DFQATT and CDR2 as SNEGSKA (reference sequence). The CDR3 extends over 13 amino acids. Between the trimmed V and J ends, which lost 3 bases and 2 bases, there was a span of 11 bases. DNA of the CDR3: TGCAGTGCTAGGAAGCGGACAGCCTACGAGCAGTACTTC. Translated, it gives CSARKRTAYEQYF.

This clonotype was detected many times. The CDR3 protein is CASSFQDGATYEQYV. The CDR3 region has the DNA TGTGCCAGCAGCTTTCAGGATGGGGCTACCTACGAGCAGTACGTC. This chain connects TRBV6-2 or TRBV6-3 to TRBJ2-7; weak D call: TRBD1 (5 bases). CDR3 length: 15 residues. V was shortened by 6 bases and J by 2 bases, with 17 bases between the two germline ends. Germline CDR1 and CDR2: MNHEY and SVGEGT.

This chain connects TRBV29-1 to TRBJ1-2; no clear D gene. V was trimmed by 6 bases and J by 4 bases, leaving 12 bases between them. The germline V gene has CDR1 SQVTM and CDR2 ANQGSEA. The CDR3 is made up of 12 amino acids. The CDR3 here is CSVRGRGYGYTF. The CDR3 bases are TGCAGCGTCCGAGGTCGGGGCTATGGCTACACCTTC.

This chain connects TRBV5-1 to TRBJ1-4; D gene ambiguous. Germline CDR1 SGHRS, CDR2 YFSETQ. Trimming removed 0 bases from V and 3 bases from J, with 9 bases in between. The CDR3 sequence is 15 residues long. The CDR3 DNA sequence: TGCGCCAGCAGCTTGGGCGGGTCTGCTAATGAAAAACTGTTTTTT. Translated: CASSLGGSANEKLFF.

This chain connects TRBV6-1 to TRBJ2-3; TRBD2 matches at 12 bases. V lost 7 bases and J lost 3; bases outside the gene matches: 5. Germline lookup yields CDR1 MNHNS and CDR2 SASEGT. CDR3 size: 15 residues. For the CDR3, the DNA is TGTGCCAGCACCGACGGACTAGCGGGGACAGATACGCAGTATTTT. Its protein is CASTDGLAGTDTQYF.

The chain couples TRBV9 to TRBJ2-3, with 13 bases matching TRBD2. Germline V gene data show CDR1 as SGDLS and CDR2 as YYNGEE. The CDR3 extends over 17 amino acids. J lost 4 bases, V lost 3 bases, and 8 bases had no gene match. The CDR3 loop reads CASSGILAGGPADTQYF. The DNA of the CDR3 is TGTGCCAGCAGCGGGATACTAGCGGGGGGGCCGGCAGATACGCAGTATTTT.

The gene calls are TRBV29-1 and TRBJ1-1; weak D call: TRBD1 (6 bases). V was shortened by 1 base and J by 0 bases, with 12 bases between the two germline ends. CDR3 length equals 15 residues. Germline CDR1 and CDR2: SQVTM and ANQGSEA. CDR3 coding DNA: TGCAGCGTTGAAGGGGGGGGCACAATGAACACTGAAGCTTTCTTT. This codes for CSVEGGGTMNTEAFF.

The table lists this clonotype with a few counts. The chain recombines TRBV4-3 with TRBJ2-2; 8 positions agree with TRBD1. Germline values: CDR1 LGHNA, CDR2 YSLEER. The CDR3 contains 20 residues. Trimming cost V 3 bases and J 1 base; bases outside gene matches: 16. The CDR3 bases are TGCGCCAGCAGCCAGGAACGGACAGGGAAAAGACTTAAGAACACCGGGGAGCTGTTTTTT. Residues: CASSQERTGKRLKNTGELFF.

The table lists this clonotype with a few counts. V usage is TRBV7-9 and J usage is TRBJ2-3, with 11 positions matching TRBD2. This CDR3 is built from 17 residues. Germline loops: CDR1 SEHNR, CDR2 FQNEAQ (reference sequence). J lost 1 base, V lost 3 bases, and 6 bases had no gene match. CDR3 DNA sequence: TGTGCCAGCAGCTTGCCTCGACTAGCGGGACGCACAGATACGCAGTATTTT. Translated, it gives CASSLPRLAGRTDTQYF.

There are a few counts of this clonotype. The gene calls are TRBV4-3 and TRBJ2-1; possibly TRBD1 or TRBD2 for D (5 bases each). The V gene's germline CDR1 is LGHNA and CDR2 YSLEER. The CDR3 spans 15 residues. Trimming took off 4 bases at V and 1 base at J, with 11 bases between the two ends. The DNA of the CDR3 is TGCGCCAGCAGCCGGGACGAGGTTTCCTACAATGAGCAGTTCTTC. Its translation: CASSRDEVSYNEQFF.

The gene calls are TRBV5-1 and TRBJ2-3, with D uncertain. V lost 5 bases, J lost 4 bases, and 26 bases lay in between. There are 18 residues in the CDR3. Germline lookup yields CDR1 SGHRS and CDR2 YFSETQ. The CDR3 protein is CASSPALGDFRAADTQYF. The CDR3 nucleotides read TGCGCCAGCAGTCCTGCGTTAGGTGATTTTAGGGCAGCAGATACGCAGTATTTT.

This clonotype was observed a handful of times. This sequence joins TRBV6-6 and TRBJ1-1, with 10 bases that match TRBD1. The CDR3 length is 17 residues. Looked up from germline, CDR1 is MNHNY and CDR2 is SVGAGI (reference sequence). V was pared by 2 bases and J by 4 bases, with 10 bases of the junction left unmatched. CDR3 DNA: TGTGCCAGCAGTTACGGGCGAACCGACAGGGGGCCCACTGAAGCTTTCTTT. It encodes CASSYGRTDRGPTEAFF.

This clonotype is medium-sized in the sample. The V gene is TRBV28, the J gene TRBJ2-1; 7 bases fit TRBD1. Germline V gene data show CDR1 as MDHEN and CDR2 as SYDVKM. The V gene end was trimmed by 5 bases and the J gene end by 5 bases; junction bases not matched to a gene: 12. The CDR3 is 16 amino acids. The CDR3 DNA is TGTGCCAGCAGTCCGCCTCGGGACAGCCACAACAATGAGCAGTTCTTC. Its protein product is CASSPPRDSHNNEQFF. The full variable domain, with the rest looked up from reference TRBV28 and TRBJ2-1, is DVKVTQSSRYLVKRTGEKVFLECVQDMDHENMFWYRQDPGLGLRLIYFSYDVKMKEKGDIPEGYSVSREKKERFSLILESASTNQTSMYLCASSPPRDSHNNEQFFGPGTRLTVL.

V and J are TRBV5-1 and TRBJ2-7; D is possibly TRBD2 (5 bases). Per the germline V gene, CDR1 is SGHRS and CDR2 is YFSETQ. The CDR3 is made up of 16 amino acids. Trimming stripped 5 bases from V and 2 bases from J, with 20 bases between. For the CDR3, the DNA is TGCGCCAGCAGTTCACCAGCGGTCGGATCCCCCTACGAGCAGTACTTC. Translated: CASSSPAVGSPYEQYF.

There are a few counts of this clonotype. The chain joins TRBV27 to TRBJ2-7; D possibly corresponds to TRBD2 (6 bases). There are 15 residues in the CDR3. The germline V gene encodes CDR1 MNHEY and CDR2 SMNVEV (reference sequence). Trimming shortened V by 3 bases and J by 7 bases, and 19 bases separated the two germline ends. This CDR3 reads CASSFVMLEAGEQYV. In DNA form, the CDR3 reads TGTGCCAGCAGTTTCGTGATGCTGGAGGCGGGGGAGCAGTACGTC.

This CDR3 reads CASSGVGATGNTIYF. The CDR3 DNA follows: TGTGCCAGCAGCGGAGTGGGGGCGACTGGAAACACCATATATTTT. The chain has TRBV7-9 and TRBJ1-3; tentative D call: TRBD1 (6 bases). CDR1 is SEHNR, CDR2 FQNEAQ, per germline (reference sequence). This CDR3 has 15 residues. V shed 5 bases and J shed 2 bases, with 13 bases lying between them.

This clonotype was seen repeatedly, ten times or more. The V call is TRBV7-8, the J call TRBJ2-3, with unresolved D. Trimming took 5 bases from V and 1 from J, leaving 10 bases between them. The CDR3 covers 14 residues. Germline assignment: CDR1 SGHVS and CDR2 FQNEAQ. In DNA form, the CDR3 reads TGTGCCAGCAGCCCCGGTGGACGCACAGATACGCAGTATTTT. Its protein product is CASSPGGRTDTQYF.

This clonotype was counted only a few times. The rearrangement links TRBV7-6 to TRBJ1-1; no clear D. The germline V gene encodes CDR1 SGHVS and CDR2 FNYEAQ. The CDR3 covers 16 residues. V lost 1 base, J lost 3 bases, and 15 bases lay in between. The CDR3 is CASSLDRSASYTEAFF. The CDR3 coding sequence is TGTGCCAGCAGCTTAGATCGATCGGCCAGCTACACTGAAGCTTTCTTT.

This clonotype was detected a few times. This CDR3 reads CASSYSRQGLSYNEQFF. CDR3 DNA sequence: TGTGCCAGCAGTTACTCTCGGCAGGGACTCTCCTACAATGAGCAGTTCTTC. V gene TRBV6-5 combines with J gene TRBJ2-1, with a tentative D call TRBD2 (6 bases). The CDR3 totals 17 residues. Trimming left V 0 bases short and J 0 bases short, with 12 bases between. Germline CDR1 is MNHEY and CDR2 is SVGAGI.

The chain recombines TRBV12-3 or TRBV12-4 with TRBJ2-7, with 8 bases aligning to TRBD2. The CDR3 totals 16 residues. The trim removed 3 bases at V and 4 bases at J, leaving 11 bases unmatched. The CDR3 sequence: CASSFPPGGASYEQYF. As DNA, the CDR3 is TGTGCCAGCAGTTTCCCCCCCGGGGGGGCTTCGTACGAGCAGTACTTC.

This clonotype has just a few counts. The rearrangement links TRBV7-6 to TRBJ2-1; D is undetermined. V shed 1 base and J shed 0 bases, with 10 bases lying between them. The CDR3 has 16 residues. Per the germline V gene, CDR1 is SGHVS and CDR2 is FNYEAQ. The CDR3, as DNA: TGTGCCAGCAGCTTAGGGCGGCCTAGCTCCTACAATGAGCAGTTCTTC. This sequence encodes CASSLGRPSSYNEQFF.

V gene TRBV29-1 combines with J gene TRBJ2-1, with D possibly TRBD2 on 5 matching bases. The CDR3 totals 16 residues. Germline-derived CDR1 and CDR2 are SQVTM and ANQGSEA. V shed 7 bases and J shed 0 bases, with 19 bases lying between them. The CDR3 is CSAMIREKSSYNEQFF. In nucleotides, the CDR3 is TGCAGCGCAATGATAAGGGAGAAGAGCTCCTACAATGAGCAGTTCTTC.

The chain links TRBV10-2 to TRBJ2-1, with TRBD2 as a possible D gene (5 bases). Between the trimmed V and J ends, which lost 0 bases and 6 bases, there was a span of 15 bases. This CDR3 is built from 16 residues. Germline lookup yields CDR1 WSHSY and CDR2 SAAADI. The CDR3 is CASSESGRGLGNEQFF. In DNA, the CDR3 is TGCGCCAGCAGTGAGTCGGGTCGAGGGTTAGGCAATGAGCAGTTCTTC.